The clone carrying this TCR beta chain has at least ten counts. Its antigen is unidentified. The data were taken from a study of beta chain features in type 1 diabetes. General observations from the study: Among patients with Type 1 diabetes, TCRB CDR3s were moderately but significantly shorter in every one of the four CD4+ subsets.

The investigators reverse transcribed all of the isolated RNA, so they sequenced expressed TCRB transcripts. Assay: immunoSEQ multiplex PCR; the TCRdb copy retains only in-frame clones and omits some. The table includes around 130,000 clones, around 17% detected once. CDR1 is SGHVS, CDR2 FQNEAQ, per germline. J was trimmed by 6 bases and V by 9 bases; bases with no gene match: 12. The CDR3 is 15 residues long. The rearrangement joins TRBV7-8 to TRBJ2-1, with TRBD2 identical over 9 bases. The origin of this receptor is a young man with type 1 diabetes. Material for sequencing was central memory CD4+ T cells from blood. The CDR3 nucleotides read TGTGCCAGTCAACCGGGACTAGCCGTGGGCAATGAGCAGTTCTTC. Encoded protein: CASQPGLAVGNEQFF. The full variable domain, in which reference TRBV7-8 and TRBJ2-1 provide the parts outside the CDR3, is GAGVSQSPRYKVAKRGQDVALRCDPISGHVSLFWYQQALGQGPEFLTYFQNEAQLDKSGLPSDRFFAERPEGSVSTLKIQRTQQEDSAVYLCASQPGLAVGNEQFFGPGTRLTVL.